A selection of T cell receptor beta chains follows, all from one sample in a study of blood T cell repertoires in COVID-19. Assay: immunoSEQ multiplex PCR; the TCRdb copy retains only in-frame clones and omits some. Among 250,000 to 300,000 clones listed, about 90% were seen once. Sequencing was done on a sample of peripheral blood. These receptors all come from a woman in her 40s who had recovered from COVID-19. Both conserved end residues are part of each CDR3. D genes are given only for firm matches. Only some rows state a clone size, as once, few, many or a class for expanded clones.

>13|TRBD1|NA|TRBV27|TRBJ1-1
CASTLGGPTEAFF
TGTGCCAGCACCCTAGGGGGCCCCACTGAAGCTTTCTTT
>15|TRBD1|NA|TRBV19|TRBJ1-1
CASSQDRVKDTEAFF
TGTGCCAGTAGTCAGGACAGGGTAAAAGACACTGAAGCTTTCTTT
>17|TRBD2|NA|TRBV6-2/TRBV6-3|TRBJ2-2
CASSPSRLAENTGELFF
TGTGCCAGCAGTCCATCGCGACTAGCGGAAAACACCGGGGAGCTGTTTTTT
>14|NA|NA|TRBV5-4|TRBJ1-2
CASSLVGFGYGYTF
TGTGCCAGCAGCTTGGTCGGTTTCGGCTATGGCTACACCTTC
>14|TRBD1|NA|TRBV7-9|TRBJ1-2
CASSLWDRGHGYTF
TGTGCCAGCAGCTTGTGGGACAGGGGGCATGGCTACACCTTC
>14|NA|NA|TRBV7-2|TRBJ1-2
CASSLGAQSYGYTF
TGTGCCAGCAGCTTAGGGGCACAGAGCTATGGCTACACCTTC
>17|NA|NA|TRBV9|TRBJ2-1
CASSVARQLLSYNEQFF
TGTGCCAGCAGCGTAGCACGGCAACTACTCTCCTACAATGAGCAGTTCTTC
>14|TRBD1|NA|TRBV5-6|TRBJ2-7
CASSLGTGAYEQYF
TGTGCCAGCAGCTTGGGCACAGGGGCCTACGAGCAGTACTTC
>14|TRBD1|NA|TRBV5-4|TRBJ2-1
CASRPGTGYNEQFF
TGTGCCAGCAGACCCGGGACAGGGTACAATGAGCAGTTCTTC
>12|NA|NA|TRBV18|TRBJ1-6
CGGSSYNSPLHF
TGTGGAGGGAGCTCCTATAATTCACCCCTCCACTTT
>17|NA|NA|TRBV5-1|TRBJ2-3
CASSPEWGTGSTDTQYF
TGCGCCAGCAGCCCGGAGTGGGGGACTGGGAGCACAGATACGCAGTATTTT
>13|TRBD1|NA|TRBV5-1|TRBJ1-6
CASSYDRDSPLHF
TGCGCCAGCAGCTATGACAGGGATTCACCCCTCCACTTT
>16|TRBD2|NA|TRBV10-3|TRBJ2-4
CAISVKLAGVQNIQYF
TGTGCCATCAGTGTTAAACTAGCGGGGGTTCAAAACATTCAGTACTTC
>17|TRBD2|NA|TRBV15|TRBJ2-2
CATSRGLAGANTGELFF
TGTGCCACCAGCAGAGGGCTAGCGGGCGCGAACACCGGGGAGCTGTTTTTT
>17|TRBD1|NA|TRBV29-1|TRBJ1-4
CSVEWLGQGATNEKLFF
TGCAGCGTTGAATGGTTGGGACAGGGGGCAACTAATGAAAAACTGTTTTTT
>13|NA|NA|TRBV5-6|TRBJ1-1
CASSLGDIPEAFF
TGTGCCAGCAGCTTGGGGGACATTCCTGAAGCTTTCTTT
>15|TRBD2|once|TRBV7-2|TRBJ2-5
CASSAGTSGGGAQYF
TGTGCCAGCAGCGCTGGGACTAGCGGGGGGGGTGCCCAGTACTTC
>14|NA|NA|TRBV5-4|TRBJ1-2
CASSNPRDGYGYTF
TGTGCCAGCAGCAACCCCAGGGATGGCTATGGCTACACCTTC
>14|NA|NA|TRBV5-1|TRBJ1-2
CASSLGSANYGYTF
TGCGCCAGCAGCTTGGGCAGCGCTAACTATGGCTACACCTTC
>13|NA|few|TRBV3-1/TRBV3-2|TRBJ2-3
CASSPNGADTQYF
TGTGCCAGCAGCCCCAATGGAGCAGATACGCAGTATTTT
>15|TRBD2|NA|TRBV11-3|TRBJ2-1
CASSYSGGAHNEQFF
TGTGCCAGCAGCTACAGCGGGGGGGCGCACAATGAGCAGTTCTTC
>14|TRBD1|NA|TRBV7-9|TRBJ2-7
CASSSPGQNYEQYF
TGTGCCAGCAGCTCTCCGGGACAGAACTACGAGCAGTACTTC
>12|NA|NA|TRBV12-5|TRBJ1-4
CASGLVLEKLFF
TGTGCTAGTGGTTTGGTACTTGAAAAACTGTTTTTT
>16|NA|NA|TRBV6-1|TRBJ1-5
CASSEGTQISNQPQHF
TGTGCCAGCAGTGAAGGTACGCAGATTAGCAATCAGCCCCAGCATTTT
>15|NA|NA|TRBV7-8|TRBJ2-2
CASSLDVRNTGELFF
TGTGCCAGCAGCTTAGATGTCAGAAACACCGGGGAGCTGTTTTTT
>14|TRBD1|NA|TRBV9|TRBJ2-2
CASSGQGVAGELFF
TGTGCCAGCAGCGGACAGGGGGTAGCCGGGGAGCTGTTTTTT
>14|NA|NA|TRBV19|TRBJ1-1
CASSIADGGTEAFF
TGTGCCAGTAGTATCGCGGACGGGGGCACTGAAGCTTTCTTT
>14|NA|NA|TRBV30|TRBJ1-4
CAFEPSTANEKLFF
TGTGCCTTTGAACCCAGTACAGCTAATGAAAAACTGTTTTTT
>15|NA|NA|TRBV4-3|TRBJ2-7
CASSPPGLESYEQYF
TGCGCCAGCAGCCCCCCGGGACTGGAATCCTACGAGCAGTACTTC
>13|NA|NA|TRBV5-6|TRBJ2-2
CASSSGYAGELFF
TGTGCCAGCAGCTCAGGATATGCCGGGGAGCTGTTTTTT
>12|NA|NA|TRBV2|TRBJ2-3
CATSPSPDTQYF
TGTGCCACCAGCCCTAGCCCAGATACGCAGTATTTT